This T cell receptor beta chain was recorded in a study of cytomegalovirus exposure and HLA in healthy donors listed by TCRdb under 2017. Turning to the overall study: An earlier analysis of roughly 500 of the donors reported about 250 Gb of sequence data and more than 90 million unique TCR beta sequences from about 179 million T cells. Approximately 310 gigabases of sequencing data and about 92 million unique TCR sequences made up an early release that covered 500 to 700 HLA-typed donors. Of the 300 to 400 genotyped donors, approximately 83% fell in the genetic ancestry cluster associated with self-reported Caucasian donors. The study was designed to test whether signatures of past pathogen exposure could be identified by cataloging public T cell receptors. Using immunosequencing, the study profiled T cell repertoires from 640 or so subjects and related those repertoires to cytomegalovirus serostatus. Along with the approximately 700-subject first cohort, a separate validation cohort of over 90 different subjects was used. To predict cytomegalovirus infection status, the study brought together high-throughput TCR immunosequencing, statistical association of individual TCRs with disease status, and machine learning. A later analysis re-analyzed previously published TCR beta repertoires from roughly 690 donors and added high-resolution HLA genotyping to study TCR occurrence patterns. The later analysis used no new phenotypic data to find candidate immune exposures, relying instead on TCR beta sequences and their occurrence across donors. An earlier analysis of around 580 of the donors used high-throughput TCR beta sequencing to judge whether each TCR beta V gene segment behaved as functional or pseudogenic. Donor age, sex, ethnicity and CMV serostatus were collected together with the repertoire data. A later genetic analysis took genome-wide SNP genotypes for about three fifths of the 666 donors and used that subset as a discovery cohort. All discovery cohort repertoires had been generated on a single sequencing platform. Both class I and class II loci were covered by HLA typing, at four-digit resolution. The number of typed donors differed by locus: about 620-630 for A, B, C, DRB1 and DQB1; approximately 530 for DQA1; approximately 600 for DPA1; and roughly 490 for DPB1. Because of strong linkage in the cohort, a few DR-DQ haplotypes were treated as single units for association and clustering. Among 300 to 500 genotyped donors of the cohort, an average of around 250,000 unique TCR beta nucleotide sequences was sequenced per donor, of which 15% to 20% were non-productive.

The germline V gene (reference sequence) gives CDR1 as LNHDA and CDR2 as SQIVND. Deletion took 7 bases off V and 0 bases off J, with a span of 13 bases between the germline ends. From cysteine to phenylalanine, the CDR3 is 15 amino acids long. CDR3 DNA only is kept here, 45 bases in frame from base 1. The library was generated by the immunoSEQ multiplex PCR assay. For the multiplex PCR, a mixture combining 60 forward primers for TCR Vbeta segments and 13 reverse primers for TCR Jbeta segments was used. A multiplex PCR assay on genomic DNA amplified the CDR3 region of rearranged TCR beta genes. The amplified TCR beta libraries were sequenced on the Illumina HiSeq System as 87-base-pair reads. Regarding the original processing steps: A later analysis counted tens of millions of unique TCR beta chains across the 690 or so repertoires, and roughly 11 million of these chains were shared by at least two donors. Raw reads were error-corrected and collapsed into unique sequences by a nearest-neighbor algorithm in which closely related sequences were merged to remove PCR and sequencing errors. To assign V, D and J gene segments, CDR3 sequences were aligned to IMGT reference sequences. For a sequence to be retained, a match of at least six nucleotides to both a V gene segment and a J gene segment was required. A rearrangement was called productive if the CDR3 had no stop codons and remained in frame with V and J, and every other rearrangement was called non-productive. Following IMGT convention, CDR3 was defined as the stretch from the second conserved V-encoded cysteine to the conserved J-encoded phenylalanine. The earlier analysis of about 590 of the donors excluded sequences that lacked an unambiguous match to a single V gene segment. An earlier analysis of 550 to 650 of the donors classified V segments as functional when productive rearrangements were above 56.7% and as segregating when the standard deviation between donors was above 5%. A statistical classification framework was built to diagnose cytomegalovirus status from the catalog of TCR beta chain sequences. A later analysis assigned V and J genes by comparing TCR nucleotide sequences with IMGT/GENE-DB human TR gene sequences. The TCRdist pipeline was used in a later analysis to assign CDR3 sequences and most-parsimonious VDJ recombination scenarios. In a later analysis, each TCR beta chain was defined by its CDR3 amino acid sequence together with its V-gene family, and reads without a unique V-gene family were excluded. As a way to deal with suspected cross-contamination and a sequencing artifact, a later analysis dropped hundreds of nucleotide sequences that were highly shared and had low generation probability. In a later analysis, a clonal expansion index for each public chain was calculated from normalized within-repertoire ranks of inferred template counts. A later analysis computed generation probabilities with a VDJ recombination model fitted to out-of-frame rearrangements, and checked the results against IGoR. Hypergeometric tests were used in a later analysis to score TCR-TCR, TCR-HLA and TCR-CMV co-occurrence, with a repertoire-size bias correction applied to the TCR pairs. In a later analysis, false discovery rates were estimated by permuting HLA or CMV assignments 20 times. In a later analysis, co-occurring TCRs were grouped using DBSCAN, with TCRdist sequence similarity added in when clustering inside HLA-allele-positive subsets. Co-occurrence clustering excluded repertoires with fewer than 30,000 or more than 120,000 public chains, plus five with anomalous nucleotide sharing. TCRdb holds this immuneACCESS table with in-frame rearrangements only. Some clones are missing; in checked studies, unresolved V genes explain under half, and the rest has no known cause. D and trimming were read from the DNA, whereas the V and J calls and clone size are those reported in that table. The sample records 120,000 or so clones, around three quarters of which are singletons. The ten largest clones take up around 3% of the sample.

The research as a whole found: Correlated functional status among segregating V segments might reflect linkage disequilibrium, but an unknown experimental factor could not be ruled out. The classifier was reported to diagnose cytomegalovirus status with high specificity and sensitivity in both the original cohort and the validation cohort. A further reported finding was that TCR beta sequences accurately predicted the HLA-A and HLA-B alleles for most subjects in the first cohort. Only TCR beta chains were sequenced in this cohort, and the absence of alpha or paired-chain data limited detectable features. Most TCR sequences were observed very rarely across donors, whereas some public TCRs were present in many individuals. Because the 87-base-pair reads could not distinguish some IMGT-functional V segments, including TRBV6-2 and TRBV6-3, those segments were excluded. The authors suggested that the approach could potentially be generalized to other disease states and immunological phenotypes. In a later genetic analysis, fewer N-insertions in productive TCRs were reported among donors in an Asian-associated ancestry cluster than the roughly 670-donor mean. Compared with equally common non-associated chains, HLA-associated TCR beta chains in a later analysis were more clonally expanded and had lower generation probabilities. CMV serostatus was the only immune exposure information available for the cohort. In vitro tests confirmed that a few of the cytomegalovirus-associated TCR beta chains recognize cytomegalovirus antigens. A later analysis reported that several top co-occurrence clusters appeared linked to parvovirus B19, influenza, CMV and Epstein-Barr virus. A cluster of highly shared sequence variants was judged likely to represent a technical artifact of the sequencing pipeline. Roughly 15 rarely observed V segments, including chromosome 9 orphons, were excluded from the earlier analysis of approximately 600 of the donors because counts were too low. Because HLA typing was missing for some donors at each locus, association tests included only the typed subset. In the study, around 160 TCR beta chains were listed as associated with cytomegalovirus. When HLA alleles, especially DR and DQ, strongly co-occurred, attributing TCR associations to individual alleles was difficult. Presence/absence analyses assumed roughly uniform sequencing depth across donors, an assumption that may not hold. In a later genetic analysis, a missense DCLRE1C variant was associated with V-gene and J-gene trimming of TCR beta chains, and the association was replicated in an independent cohort. According to a later analysis, TCR association rates differed among HLA loci, with DRB1 alleles showing the most associated TCRs and HLA-C alleles showing the fewest. At a false discovery rate of 0.05, a later analysis linked fewer than 20,000 TCR beta sequences to specific HLA alleles. In an earlier analysis of some 640 of the donors, most TCR beta V segments were observed in productive rearrangements about 90% or about 30% of the time, broadly matching IMGT annotations. In a later analysis, most CMV-associated TCR beta chains were found to appear HLA-restricted, with HLA associations seemingly driven largely by CMV exposure.

The table lists this clone with a few counts. Its antigen is still unknown. One base away there is no much larger clone; base qualities are not given. The cohort comprised 666 healthy bone marrow donors. At the time of sampling, every cohort member was nominally healthy, though immune exposures that went unrecorded were likely present. The donor was CMV seronegative and belonged to the group of 350 to 400 seronegative cohort members. A peripheral blood sample was collected from each donor, and TCR beta sequencing was performed on peripheral blood mononuclear cells. Genomic DNA extraction from the blood cell samples was performed with the Qiagen DNeasy Blood Extraction Kit.

This receptor was identified in a woman aged 45 to 65 in good health and CMV-seronegative. The sequenced sample was PBMCs. The chain links TRBV19 with TRBJ1-5; the D gene is not confidently resolved. The CDR3 is CASTNTLYSNQPQHF. The sequenced DNA: TGTGCCAGTACCAATACATTATATAGCAATCAGCCCCAGCATTTT.